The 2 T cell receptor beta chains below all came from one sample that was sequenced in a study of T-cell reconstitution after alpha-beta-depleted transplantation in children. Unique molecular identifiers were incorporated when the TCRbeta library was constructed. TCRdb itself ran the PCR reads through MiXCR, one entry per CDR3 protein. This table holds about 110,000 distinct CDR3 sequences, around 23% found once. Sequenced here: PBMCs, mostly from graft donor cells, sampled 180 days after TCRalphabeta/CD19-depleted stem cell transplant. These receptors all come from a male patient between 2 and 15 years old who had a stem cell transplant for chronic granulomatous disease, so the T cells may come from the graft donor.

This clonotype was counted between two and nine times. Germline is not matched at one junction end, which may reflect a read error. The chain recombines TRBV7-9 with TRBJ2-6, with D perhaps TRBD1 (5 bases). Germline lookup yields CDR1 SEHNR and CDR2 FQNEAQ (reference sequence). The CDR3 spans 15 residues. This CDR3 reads CASSLRVAGANGLTF. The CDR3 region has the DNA TGTGCCAGCAGCCTCAGGGTTGCTGGGGCCAACGGCCTGACTTTC.

CDR3 sequence reads: CASSLDVYNEQFF. The CDR3 DNA follows: TGCGCCAGCAGCTTGGACGTCTACAATGAGCAGTTCTTC. This rearrangement joins TRBV5-1 to TRBJ2-1; D ambiguous. Trimming stripped 0 bases from V and 3 bases from J, with 4 bases between. Germline V CDR1 and CDR2: SGHRS, YFSETQ. The CDR3 loop spans 13 amino acids.